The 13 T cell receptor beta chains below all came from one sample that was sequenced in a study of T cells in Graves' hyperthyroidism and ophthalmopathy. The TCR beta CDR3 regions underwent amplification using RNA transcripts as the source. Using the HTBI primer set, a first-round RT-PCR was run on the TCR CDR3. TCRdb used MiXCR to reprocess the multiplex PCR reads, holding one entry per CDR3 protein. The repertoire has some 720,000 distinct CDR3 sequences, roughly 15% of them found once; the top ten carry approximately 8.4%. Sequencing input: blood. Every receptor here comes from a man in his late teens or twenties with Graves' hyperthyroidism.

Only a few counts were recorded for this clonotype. CDR3: CASSDLDSDQPQHF. The DNA of the CDR3 is TGTGCCAGCAGTGACCTGGACAGTGATCAGCCCCAGCATTTT. V usage is TRBV6-4 and J usage is TRBJ1-5; the D gene is possibly TRBD1 (6 bases). This CDR3 is 14 amino acids long. Trimming took off 2 bases at V and 5 bases at J, with 10 bases between the two ends. CDR1 MRHNA and CDR2 SNTAGT come from the germline V gene.

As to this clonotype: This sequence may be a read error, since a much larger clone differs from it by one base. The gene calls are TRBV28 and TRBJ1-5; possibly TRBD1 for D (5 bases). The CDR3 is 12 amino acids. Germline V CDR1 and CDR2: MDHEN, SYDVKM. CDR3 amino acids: CARRVSNQPQHF. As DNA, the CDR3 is TGTGCCCGCAGGGTTAGCAATCAGCCCCAGCATTTT.

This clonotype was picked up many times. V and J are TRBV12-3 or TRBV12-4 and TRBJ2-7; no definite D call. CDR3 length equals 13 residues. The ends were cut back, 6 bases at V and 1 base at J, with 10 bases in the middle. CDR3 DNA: TGTGCCAGCAGCTTTACTCGATCCTACGAGCAGTACTTC. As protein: CASSFTRSYEQYF.

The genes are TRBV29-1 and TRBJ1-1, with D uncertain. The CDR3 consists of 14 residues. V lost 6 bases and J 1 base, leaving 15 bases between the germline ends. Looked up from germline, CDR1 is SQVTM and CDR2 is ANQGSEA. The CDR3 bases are TGCAGCGTCCTCCTCGTTGCGGGGAACACTGAAGCTTTCTTT. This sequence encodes CSVLLVAGNTEAFF. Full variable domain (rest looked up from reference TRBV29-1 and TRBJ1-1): SAVISQKPSRDICQRGTSLTIQCQVDSQVTMMFWYRQQPGQSLTLIATANQGSEATYESGFVIDKFPISRPNLTFSTLTVSNMSPEDSSIYLCSVLLVAGNTEAFFGQGTRLTVV.

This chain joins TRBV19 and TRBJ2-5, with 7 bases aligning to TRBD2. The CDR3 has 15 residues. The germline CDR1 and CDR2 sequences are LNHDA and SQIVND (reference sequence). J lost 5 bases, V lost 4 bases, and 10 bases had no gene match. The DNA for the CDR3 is TGTGCCAGTAGTACCGCCACTAGCGCCAGGGAGACCCAGTACTTC. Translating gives CASSTATSARETQYF. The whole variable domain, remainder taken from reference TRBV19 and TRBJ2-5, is DGGITQSPKYLFRKEGQNVTLSCEQNLNHDAMYWYRQDPGQGLRLIYYSQIVNDFQKGDIAEGYSVSREKKESFPLTVTSAQKNPTAFYLCASSTATSARETQYFGPGTRLLVL.

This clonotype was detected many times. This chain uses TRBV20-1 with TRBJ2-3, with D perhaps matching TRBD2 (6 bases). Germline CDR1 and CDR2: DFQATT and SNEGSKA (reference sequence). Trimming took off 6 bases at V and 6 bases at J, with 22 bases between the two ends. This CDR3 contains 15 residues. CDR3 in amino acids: CSARRGGMGVDTQYF. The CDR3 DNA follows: TGCAGTGCGCGGCGGGGCGGGATGGGGGTGGATACGCAGTATTTT.

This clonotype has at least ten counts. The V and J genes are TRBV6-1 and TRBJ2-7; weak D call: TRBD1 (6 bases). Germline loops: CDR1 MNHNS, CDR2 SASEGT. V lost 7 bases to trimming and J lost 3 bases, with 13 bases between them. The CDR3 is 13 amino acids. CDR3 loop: CASKAGARYEQYF. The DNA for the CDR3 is TGTGCCAGCAAAGCAGGGGCGCGCTACGAGCAGTACTTC.

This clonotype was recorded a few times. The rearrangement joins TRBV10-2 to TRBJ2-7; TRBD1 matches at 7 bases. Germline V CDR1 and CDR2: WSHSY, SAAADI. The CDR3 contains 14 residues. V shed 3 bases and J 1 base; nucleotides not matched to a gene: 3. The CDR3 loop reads CASSDPDRSYEQYF. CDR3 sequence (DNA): TGCGCCAGCAGTGACCCGGACAGGTCCTACGAGCAGTACTTC.

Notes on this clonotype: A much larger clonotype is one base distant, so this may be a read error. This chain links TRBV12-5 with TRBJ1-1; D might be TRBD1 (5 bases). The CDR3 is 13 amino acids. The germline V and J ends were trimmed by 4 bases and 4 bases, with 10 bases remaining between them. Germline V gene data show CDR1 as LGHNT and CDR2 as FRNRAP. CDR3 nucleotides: TGTGCTAGTGGTTCCGGGGGACTCACTGAAGCTTTCTTT. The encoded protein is CASGSGGLTEAFF.

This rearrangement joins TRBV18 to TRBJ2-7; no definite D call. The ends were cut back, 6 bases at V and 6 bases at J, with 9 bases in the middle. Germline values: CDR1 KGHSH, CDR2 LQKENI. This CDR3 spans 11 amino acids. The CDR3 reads CASSLSIEQYF. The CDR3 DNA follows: TGTGCCAGCTCTCTTTCCATCGAGCAGTACTTC. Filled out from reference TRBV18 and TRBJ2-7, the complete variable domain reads NAGVMQNPRHLVRRRGQEARLRCSPMKGHSHVYWYRQLPEEGLKFMVYLQKENIIDESGMPKERFSAEFPKEGPSILRIQQVVRGDSAAYFCASSLSIEQYFGPGTRLTVT.

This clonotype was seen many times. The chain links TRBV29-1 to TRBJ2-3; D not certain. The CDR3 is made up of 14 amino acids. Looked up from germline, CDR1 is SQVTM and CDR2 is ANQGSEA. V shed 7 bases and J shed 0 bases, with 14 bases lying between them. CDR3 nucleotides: TGCAGCGCCCGGTCCTTGTCTAGCACAGATACGCAGTATTTT. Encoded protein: CSARSLSSTDTQYF.

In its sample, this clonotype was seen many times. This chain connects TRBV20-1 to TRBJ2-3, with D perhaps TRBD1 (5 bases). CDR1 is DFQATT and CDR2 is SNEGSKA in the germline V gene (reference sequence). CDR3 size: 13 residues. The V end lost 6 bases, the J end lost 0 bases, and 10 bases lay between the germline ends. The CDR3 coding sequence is TGCAGTGCACCAGGGTCCAGCACAGATACGCAGTATTTT. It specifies CSAPGSSTDTQYF.

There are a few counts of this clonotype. DNA for the CDR3: TGTGCCAGCTCACCACCTAGCGAAGGTTGGAATTCACCCCTCCACTTT. Its protein product is CASSPPSEGWNSPLHF. V is TRBV18 and J is TRBJ1-6; unclear D gene. CDR1 KGHSH and CDR2 LQKENI come from the germline V gene. CDR3 length: 16 residues. The V gene lost 0 bases and the J gene lost 7 bases, with 13 bases spanning the gap.